The clone carrying this TCR beta chain showed up just a few times. Regarding time point: newly diagnosed GD, antithyroid drugs for less than 3 months. TCR sequences were obtained from RNA taken from PBMCs. This record belongs to a study of regulatory T cells in long-lasting Graves disease. The overall study: Under 3 months of antithyroid drugs had been taken by newly diagnosed Graves' patients.

CDR3 length: 13 residues. Germline values: CDR1 MNHNS, CDR2 SASEGT. Trimming shortened V by 1 base and J by 8 bases, and 11 bases separated the two germline ends. Relying on iRepertoire HTBI primers and Arm-PCR of CDR3 regions, the team built TCR beta libraries. One entry per CDR3 protein results from TCRdb running MiXCR on the multiplex PCR reads. The repertoire holds 550,000 to 600,000 distinct CDR3 sequences, with around 16% as singletons. Another study also made use of these data, one on T cells in Graves' hyperthyroidism and ophthalmopathy. According to that study: During a first-round RT-PCR of the TCR CDR3, the HTBI primer set was used.

The source of this sequence is a man younger than 35 with Graves disease. The material sequenced was peripheral blood mononuclear cells (PBMCs), taken at new diagnosis, from a patient treated with antithyroid drugs. V gene TRBV6-1 combines with J gene TRBJ1-2; the D is unclear. The CDR3 DNA reads TGTGCCAGCAGTGAAGACCCGGGGATCGGCTACACCTTC. This gives the protein CASSEDPGIGYTF.